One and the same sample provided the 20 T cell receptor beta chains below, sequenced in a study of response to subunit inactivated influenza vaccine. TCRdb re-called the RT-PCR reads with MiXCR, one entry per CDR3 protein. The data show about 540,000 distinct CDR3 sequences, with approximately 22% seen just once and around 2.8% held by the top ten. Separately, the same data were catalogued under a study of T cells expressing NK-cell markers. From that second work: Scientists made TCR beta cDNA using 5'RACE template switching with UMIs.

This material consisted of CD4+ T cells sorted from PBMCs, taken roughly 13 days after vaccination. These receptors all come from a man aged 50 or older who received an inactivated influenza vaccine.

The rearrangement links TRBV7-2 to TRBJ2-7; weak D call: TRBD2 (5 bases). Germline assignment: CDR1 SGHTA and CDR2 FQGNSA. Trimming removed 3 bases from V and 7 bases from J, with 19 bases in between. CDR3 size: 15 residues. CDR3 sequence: CASSLRASPEWEQYF. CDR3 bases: TGTGCCAGCAGCTTGAGGGCCTCCCCGGAGTGGGAGCAGTACTTC.

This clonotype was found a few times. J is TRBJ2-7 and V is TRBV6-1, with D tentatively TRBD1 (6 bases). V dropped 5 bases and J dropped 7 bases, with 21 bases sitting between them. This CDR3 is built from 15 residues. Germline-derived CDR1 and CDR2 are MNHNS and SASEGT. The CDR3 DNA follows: TGTGCCAGCAGTCCAGCACAGGGACCACCAACGGAGCAGTACTTC. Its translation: CASSPAQGPPTEQYF.

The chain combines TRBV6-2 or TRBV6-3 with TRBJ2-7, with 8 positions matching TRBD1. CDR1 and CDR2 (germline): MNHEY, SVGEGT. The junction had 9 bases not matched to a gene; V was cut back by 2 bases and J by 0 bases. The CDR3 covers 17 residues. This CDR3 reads CASSYQEQGEFSYEQYF. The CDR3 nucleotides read TGTGCCAGCAGTTACCAAGAACAGGGGGAATTCTCCTACGAGCAGTACTTC.

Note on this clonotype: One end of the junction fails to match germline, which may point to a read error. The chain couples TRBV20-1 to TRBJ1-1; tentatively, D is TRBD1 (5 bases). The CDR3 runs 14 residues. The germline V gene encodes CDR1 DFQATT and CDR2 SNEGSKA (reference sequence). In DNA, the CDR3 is TGCAGTGCTAGTTCTCAGCGGCAGGGCCGTGAATCTTTCTTT. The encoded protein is CSASSQRQGRESFF.

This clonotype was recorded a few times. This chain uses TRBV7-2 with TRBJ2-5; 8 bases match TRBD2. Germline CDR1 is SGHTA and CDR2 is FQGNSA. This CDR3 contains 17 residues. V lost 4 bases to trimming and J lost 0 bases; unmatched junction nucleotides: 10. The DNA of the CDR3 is TGTGCCAGCAGCTACCGGGGGGGCAGATGGTACCAAGAGACCCAGTACTTC. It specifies CASSYRGGRWYQETQYF.

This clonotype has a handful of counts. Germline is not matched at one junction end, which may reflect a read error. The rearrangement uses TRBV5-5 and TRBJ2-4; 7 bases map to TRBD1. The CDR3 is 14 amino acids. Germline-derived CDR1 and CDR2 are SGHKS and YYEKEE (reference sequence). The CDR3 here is CASSLEPSRQGQDF. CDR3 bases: TGTGCCAGCAGCTTGGAACCCTCTCGACAGGGCCAGGACTTC.

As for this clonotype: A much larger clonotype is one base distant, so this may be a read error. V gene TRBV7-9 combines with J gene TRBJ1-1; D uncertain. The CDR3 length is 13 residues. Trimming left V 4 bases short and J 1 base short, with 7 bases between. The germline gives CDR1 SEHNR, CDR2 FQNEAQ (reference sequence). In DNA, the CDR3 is TGTGCCAGCAGCTACGGAGAGAACACTGAAGCTTTCTTT. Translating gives CASSYGENTEAFF.

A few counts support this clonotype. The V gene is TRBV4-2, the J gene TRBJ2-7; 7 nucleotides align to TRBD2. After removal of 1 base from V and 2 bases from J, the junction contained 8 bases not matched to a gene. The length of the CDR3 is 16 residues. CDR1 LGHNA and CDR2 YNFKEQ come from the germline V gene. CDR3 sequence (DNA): TGTGCCAGCAGCCAAGGACTAGCCGTAACCACCTACGAGCAGTACTTC. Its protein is CASSQGLAVTTYEQYF.

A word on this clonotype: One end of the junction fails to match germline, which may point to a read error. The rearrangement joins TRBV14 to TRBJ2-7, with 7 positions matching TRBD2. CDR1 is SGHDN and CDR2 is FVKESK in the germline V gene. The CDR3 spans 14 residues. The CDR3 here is CDSSRNLAVYEQYF. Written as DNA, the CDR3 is TGTGACAGCAGCCGAAACCTAGCGGTCTACGAGCAGTACTTC.

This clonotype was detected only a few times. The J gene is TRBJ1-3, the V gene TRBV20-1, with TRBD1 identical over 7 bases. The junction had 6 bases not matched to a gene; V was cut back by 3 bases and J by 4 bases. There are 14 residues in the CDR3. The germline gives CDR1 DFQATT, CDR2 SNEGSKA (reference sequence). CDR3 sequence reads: CSASYGTVGNTIYF. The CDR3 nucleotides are TGCAGTGCTAGCTACGGGACAGTAGGAAACACCATATATTTT.

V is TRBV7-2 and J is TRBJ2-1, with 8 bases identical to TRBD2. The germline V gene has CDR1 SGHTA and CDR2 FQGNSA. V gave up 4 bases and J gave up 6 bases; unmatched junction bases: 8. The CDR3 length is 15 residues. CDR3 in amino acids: CASSSRAGAPNEQFF. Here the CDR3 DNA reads TGTGCCAGCAGCTCCAGAGCGGGGGCGCCCAATGAGCAGTTCTTC.

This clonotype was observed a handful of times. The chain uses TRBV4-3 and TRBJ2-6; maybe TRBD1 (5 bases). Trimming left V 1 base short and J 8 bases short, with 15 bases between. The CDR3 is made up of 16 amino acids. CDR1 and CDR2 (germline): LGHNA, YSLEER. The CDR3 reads CASSQVARRGTNVLTF. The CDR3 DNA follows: TGCGCCAGCAGCCAAGTCGCCCGTAGGGGAACCAACGTCCTGACTTTC.

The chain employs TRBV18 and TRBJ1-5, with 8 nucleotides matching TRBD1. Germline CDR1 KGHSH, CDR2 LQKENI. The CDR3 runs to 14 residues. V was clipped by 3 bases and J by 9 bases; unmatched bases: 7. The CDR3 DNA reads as TGTGCCAGCTCACCGGGACAGGCAGGTTCGCCCCAGCATTTT. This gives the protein CASSPGQAGSPQHF.

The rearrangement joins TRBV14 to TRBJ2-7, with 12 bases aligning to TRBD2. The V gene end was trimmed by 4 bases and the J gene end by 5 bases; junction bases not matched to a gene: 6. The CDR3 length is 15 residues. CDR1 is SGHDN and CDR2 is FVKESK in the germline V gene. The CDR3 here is CASSPRLAGANEQYF. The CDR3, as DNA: TGTGCCAGCAGCCCGCGACTAGCGGGAGCTAACGAGCAGTACTTC.

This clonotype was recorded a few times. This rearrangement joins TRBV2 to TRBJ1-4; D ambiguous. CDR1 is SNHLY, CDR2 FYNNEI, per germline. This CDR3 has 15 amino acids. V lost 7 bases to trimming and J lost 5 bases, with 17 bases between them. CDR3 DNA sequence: TGTGCCAGCAAGCTCCTCCGGGGTGAGAATGAAAAACTGTTTTTT. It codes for CASKLLRGENEKLFF.

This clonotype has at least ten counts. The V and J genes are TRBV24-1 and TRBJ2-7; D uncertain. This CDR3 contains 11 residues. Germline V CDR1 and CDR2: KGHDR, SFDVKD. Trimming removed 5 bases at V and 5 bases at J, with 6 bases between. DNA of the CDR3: TGTGCCACCAGTGCAGGTCACGAGCAGTACTTC. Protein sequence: CATSAGHEQYF.

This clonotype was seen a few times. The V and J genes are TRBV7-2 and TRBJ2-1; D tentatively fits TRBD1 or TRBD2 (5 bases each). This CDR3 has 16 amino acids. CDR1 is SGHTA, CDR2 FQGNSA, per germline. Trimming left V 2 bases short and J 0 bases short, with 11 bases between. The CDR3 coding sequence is TGTGCCAGCAGCTTATGGGGGACGGGCTCCTACAATGAGCAGTTCTTC. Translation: CASSLWGTGSYNEQFF.

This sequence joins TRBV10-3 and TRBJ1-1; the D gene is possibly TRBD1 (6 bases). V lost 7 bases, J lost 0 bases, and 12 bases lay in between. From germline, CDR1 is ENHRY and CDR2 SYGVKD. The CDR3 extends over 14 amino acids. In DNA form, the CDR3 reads TGTGCCATCACCGGACAGCAGATGAACACTGAAGCTTTCTTT. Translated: CAITGQQMNTEAFF.

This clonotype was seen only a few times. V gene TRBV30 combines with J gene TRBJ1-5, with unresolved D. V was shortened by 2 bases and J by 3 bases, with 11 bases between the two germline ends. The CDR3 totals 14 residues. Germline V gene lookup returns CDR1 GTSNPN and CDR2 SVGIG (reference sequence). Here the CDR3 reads CAWSKGLVNQPQHF. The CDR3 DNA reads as TGTGCCTGGAGTAAGGGTTTGGTCAATCAGCCCCAGCATTTT.

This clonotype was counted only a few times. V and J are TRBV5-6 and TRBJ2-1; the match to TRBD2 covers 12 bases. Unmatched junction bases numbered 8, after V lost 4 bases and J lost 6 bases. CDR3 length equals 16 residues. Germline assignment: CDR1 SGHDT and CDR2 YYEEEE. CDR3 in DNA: TGTGCCAGCAGCGCTCCGGGACTAGCGGGTACCAATGAGCAGTTCTTC. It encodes CASSAPGLAGTNEQFF.